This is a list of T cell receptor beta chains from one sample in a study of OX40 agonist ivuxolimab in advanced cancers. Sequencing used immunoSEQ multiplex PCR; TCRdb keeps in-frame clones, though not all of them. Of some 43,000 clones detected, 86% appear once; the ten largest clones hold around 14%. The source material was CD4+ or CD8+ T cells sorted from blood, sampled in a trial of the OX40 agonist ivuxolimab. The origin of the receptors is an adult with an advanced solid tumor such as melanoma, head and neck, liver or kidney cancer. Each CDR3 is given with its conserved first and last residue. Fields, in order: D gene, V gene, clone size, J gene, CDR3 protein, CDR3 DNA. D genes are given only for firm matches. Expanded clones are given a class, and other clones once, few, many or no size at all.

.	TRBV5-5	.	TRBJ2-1	CASTPLGLGNEQFF	TGTGCCAGCACCCCACTCGGCCTTGGCAATGAGCAGTTCTTC
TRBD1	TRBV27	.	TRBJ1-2	CASRTGQGNYGYTF	TGTGCCAGCAGGACGGGACAGGGTAACTATGGCTACACCTTC
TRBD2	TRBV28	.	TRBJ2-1	CASSLGEGNEQFF	TGTGCCAGCAGTTTGGGGGAGGGCAATGAGCAGTTCTTC
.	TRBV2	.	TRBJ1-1	CASSEWGGANTEAFF	TGTGCCAGCAGCGAGTGGGGAGGGGCGAACACTGAAGCTTTCTTT
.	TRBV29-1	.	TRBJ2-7	CSVVGGNSYEQYF	TGCAGCGTTGTAGGCGGGAACTCCTACGAGCAGTACTTC
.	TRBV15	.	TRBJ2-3	CATSRAGSTDTQYF	TGTGCCACCAGCAGGGCGGGAAGCACAGATACGCAGTATTTT
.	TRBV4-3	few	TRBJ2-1	CASSQGVARYNEQFF	TGCGCCAGCAGCCAAGGAGTGGCTAGATACAATGAGCAGTTCTTC
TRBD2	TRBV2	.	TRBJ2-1	CAGRGGGSSYNEQFF	TGTGCCGGGAGAGGTGGCGGGAGCTCCTACAATGAGCAGTTCTTC
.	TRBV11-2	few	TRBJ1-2	CASSLALGLYGYTF	TGTGCCAGCAGCTTAGCCCTGGGGCTCTATGGCTACACCTTC
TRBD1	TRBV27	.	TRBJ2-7	CASSDGTGLPYEQYF	TGTGCCAGCAGTGATGGGACAGGGCTCCCCTACGAGCAGTACTTC
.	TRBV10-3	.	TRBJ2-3	CAISDSVGGGTDTQYF	TGTGCCATCAGTGATTCCGTCGGGGGAGGTACAGATACGCAGTATTTT